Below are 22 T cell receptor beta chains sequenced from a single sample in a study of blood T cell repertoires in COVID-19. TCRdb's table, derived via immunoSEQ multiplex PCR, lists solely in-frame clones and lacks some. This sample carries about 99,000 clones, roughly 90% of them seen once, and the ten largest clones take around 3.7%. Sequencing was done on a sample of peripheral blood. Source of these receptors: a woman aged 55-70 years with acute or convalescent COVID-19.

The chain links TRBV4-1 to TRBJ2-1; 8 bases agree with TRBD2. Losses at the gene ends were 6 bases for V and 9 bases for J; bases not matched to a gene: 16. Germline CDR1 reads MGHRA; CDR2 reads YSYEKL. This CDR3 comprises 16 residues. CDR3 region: CASSRVLVAGLSEQFF. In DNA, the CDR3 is TGCGCCAGCAGTCGAGTCCTAGTAGCGGGATTGAGTGAGCAGTTCTTC.

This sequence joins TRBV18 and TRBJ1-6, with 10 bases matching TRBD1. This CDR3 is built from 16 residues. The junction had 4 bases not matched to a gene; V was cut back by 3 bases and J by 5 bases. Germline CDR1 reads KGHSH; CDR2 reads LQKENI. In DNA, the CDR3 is TGTGCCAGCTCACCGCGGACAGGGGGAGATAATTCACCCCTCCACTTT. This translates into CASSPRTGGDNSPLHF.

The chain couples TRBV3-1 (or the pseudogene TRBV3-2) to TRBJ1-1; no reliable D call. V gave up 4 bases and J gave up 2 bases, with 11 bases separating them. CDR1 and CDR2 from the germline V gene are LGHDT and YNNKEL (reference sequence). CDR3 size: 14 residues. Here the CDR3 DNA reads TGTGCCAGCAGCCTTGATGGAGGAAACACTGAAGCTTTCTTT. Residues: CASSLDGGNTEAFF.

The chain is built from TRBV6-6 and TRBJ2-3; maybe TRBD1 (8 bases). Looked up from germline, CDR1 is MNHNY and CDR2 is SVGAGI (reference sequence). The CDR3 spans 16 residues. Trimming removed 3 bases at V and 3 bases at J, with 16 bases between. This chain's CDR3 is CASSYRGQGGTDTQYF. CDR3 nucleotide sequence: TGTGCCAGCAGTTATAGAGGACAGGGAGGGACAGATACGCAGTATTTT.

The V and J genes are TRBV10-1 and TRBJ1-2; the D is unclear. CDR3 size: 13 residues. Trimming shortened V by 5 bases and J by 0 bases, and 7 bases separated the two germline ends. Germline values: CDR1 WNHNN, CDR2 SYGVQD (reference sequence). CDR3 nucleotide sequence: TGCGCCAGCAGTCCGAGTCCTAACTATGGCTACACCTTC. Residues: CASSPSPNYGYTF.

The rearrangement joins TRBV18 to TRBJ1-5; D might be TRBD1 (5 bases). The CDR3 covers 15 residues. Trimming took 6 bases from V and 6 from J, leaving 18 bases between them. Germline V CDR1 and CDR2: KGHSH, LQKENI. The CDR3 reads CASSSVGGTPQPQHF. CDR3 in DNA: TGTGCCAGCTCGTCGGTGGGGGGGACTCCTCAGCCCCAGCATTTT.

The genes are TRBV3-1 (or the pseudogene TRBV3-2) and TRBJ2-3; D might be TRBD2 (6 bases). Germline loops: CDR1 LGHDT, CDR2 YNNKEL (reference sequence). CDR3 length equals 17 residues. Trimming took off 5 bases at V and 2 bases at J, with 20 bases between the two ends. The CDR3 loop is CASSATTGEHYTDTQYF. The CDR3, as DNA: TGTGCCAGCAGCGCAACAACGGGGGAGCACTACACAGATACGCAGTATTTT.

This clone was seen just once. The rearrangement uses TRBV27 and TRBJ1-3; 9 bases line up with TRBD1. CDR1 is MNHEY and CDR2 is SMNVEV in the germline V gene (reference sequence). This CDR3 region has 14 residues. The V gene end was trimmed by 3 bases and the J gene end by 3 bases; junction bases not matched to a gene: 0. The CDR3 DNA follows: TGTGCCAGCAGTTTGGACAGGGGTGGAAACACCATATATTTT. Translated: CASSLDRGGNTIYF.

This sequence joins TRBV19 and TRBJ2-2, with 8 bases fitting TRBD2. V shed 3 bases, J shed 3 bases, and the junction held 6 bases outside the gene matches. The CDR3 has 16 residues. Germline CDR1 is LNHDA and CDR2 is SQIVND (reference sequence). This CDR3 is CASSMPGLGDTGELFF. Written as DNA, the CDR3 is TGTGCCAGTAGTATGCCGGGACTAGGGGACACCGGGGAGCTGTTTTTT.

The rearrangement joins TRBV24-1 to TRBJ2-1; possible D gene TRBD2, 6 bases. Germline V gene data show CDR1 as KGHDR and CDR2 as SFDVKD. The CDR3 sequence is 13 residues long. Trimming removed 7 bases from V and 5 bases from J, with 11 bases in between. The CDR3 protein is CATRGGINNEQFF. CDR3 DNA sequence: TGTGCCACCAGGGGCGGGATTAACAATGAGCAGTTCTTC.

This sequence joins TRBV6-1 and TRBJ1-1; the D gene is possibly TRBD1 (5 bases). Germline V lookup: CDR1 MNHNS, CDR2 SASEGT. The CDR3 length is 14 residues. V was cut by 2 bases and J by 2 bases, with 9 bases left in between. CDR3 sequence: CASSETGVNTEAFF. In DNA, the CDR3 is TGTGCCAGCAGTGAAACGGGGGTAAACACTGAAGCTTTCTTT.

CDR3: CASSLDHRQGAGGYTF. In DNA form, the CDR3 reads TGTGCCAGCAGTTTAGACCATCGACAGGGGGCGGGGGGCTACACCTTC. The chain is built from TRBV27 and TRBJ1-2; TRBD1 matches 10 bases. J lost 8 bases, V lost 2 bases, and 11 bases had no gene match. CDR1 and CDR2 from the germline V gene are MNHEY and SMNVEV (reference sequence). This CDR3 is 16 amino acids long.

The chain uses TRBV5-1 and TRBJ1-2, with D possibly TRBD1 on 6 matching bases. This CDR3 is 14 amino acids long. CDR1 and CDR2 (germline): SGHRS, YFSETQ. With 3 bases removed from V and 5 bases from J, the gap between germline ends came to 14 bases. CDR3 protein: CASSSGQPNYGYTF. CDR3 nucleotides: TGCGCCAGCAGCTCCGGACAGCCCAATTATGGCTACACCTTC.

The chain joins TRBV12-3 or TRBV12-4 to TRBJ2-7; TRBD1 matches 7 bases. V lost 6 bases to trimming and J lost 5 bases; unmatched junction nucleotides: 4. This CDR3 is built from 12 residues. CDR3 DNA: TGTGCCAGCAGCCAGACAGGGAACGAGCAGTACTTC. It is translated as CASSQTGNEQYF.

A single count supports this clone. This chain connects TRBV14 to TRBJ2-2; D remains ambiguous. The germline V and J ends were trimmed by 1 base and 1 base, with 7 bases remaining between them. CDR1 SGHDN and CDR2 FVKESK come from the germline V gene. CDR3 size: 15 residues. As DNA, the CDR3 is TGTGCCAGCAGCCAAGGACGGGTGAACACCGGGGAGCTGTTTTTT. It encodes CASSQGRVNTGELFF. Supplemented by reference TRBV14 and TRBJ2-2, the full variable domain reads EAGVTQFPSHSVIEKGQTVTLRCDPISGHDNLYWYRRVMGKEIKFLLHFVKESKQDESGMPNNRFLAERTGGTYSTLKVQPAELEDSGVYFCASSQGRVNTGELFFGEGSRLTVL.

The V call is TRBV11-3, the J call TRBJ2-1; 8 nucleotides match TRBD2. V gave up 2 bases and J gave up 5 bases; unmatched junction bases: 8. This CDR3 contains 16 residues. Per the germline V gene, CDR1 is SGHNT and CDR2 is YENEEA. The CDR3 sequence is CASSLRTGTSNNEQFF. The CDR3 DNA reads TGTGCCAGCAGCTTAAGAACCGGGACTAGTAACAATGAGCAGTTCTTC.

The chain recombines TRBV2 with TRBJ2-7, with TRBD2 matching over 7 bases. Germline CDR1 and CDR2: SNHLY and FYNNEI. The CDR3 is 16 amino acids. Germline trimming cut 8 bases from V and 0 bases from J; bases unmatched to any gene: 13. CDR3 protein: CASGDLGGLSSYEQYV. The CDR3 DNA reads TGTGCCAGCGGCGACTTGGGGGGGTTGAGCTCCTACGAGCAGTACGTC.

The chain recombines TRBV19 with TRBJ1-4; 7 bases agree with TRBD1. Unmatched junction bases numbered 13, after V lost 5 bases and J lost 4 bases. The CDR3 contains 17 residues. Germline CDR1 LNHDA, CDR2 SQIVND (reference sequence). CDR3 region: CASSPIFEGQINEKLFF. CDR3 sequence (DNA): TGTGCCAGTAGTCCCATCTTTGAGGGACAGATTAATGAAAAACTGTTTTTT.

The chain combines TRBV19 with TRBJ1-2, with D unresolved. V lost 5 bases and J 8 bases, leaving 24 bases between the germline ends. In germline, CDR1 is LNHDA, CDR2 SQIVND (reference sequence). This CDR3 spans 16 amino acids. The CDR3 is CASSLHSGLPGWGYTF. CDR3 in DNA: TGTGCCAGTAGTTTACACTCCGGACTCCCCGGGTGGGGCTACACCTTC.

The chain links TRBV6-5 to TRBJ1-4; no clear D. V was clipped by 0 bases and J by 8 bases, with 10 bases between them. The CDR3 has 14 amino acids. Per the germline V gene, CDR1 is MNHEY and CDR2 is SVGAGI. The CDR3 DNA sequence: TGTGCCAGCAGTTACTCGCTAACAGTCGAAAAACTGTTTTTT. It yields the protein CASSYSLTVEKLFF.

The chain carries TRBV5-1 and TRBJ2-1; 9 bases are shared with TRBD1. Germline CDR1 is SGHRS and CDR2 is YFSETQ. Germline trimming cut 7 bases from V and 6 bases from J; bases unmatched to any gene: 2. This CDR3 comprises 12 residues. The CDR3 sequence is CASGGQGNEQFF. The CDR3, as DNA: TGCGCCAGCGGGGGACAGGGCAATGAGCAGTTCTTC.

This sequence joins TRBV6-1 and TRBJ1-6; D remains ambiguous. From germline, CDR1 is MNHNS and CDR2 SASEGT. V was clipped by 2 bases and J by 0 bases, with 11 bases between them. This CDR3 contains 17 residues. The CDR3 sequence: CASSETIISSYNSPLHF. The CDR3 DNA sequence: TGTGCCAGCAGTGAAACCATTATTAGCTCCTATAATTCACCCCTCCACTTT.